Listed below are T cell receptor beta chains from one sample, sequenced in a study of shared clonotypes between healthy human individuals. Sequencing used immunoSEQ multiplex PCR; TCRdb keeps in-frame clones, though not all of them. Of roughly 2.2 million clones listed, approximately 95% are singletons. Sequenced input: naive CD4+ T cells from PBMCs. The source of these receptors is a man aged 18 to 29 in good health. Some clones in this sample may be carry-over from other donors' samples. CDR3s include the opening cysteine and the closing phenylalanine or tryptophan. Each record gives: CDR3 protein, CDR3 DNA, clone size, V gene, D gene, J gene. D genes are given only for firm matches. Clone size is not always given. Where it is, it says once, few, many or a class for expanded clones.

CASGPVVAKNIQYF | TGTGCCAGCGGGCCAGTTGTAGCCAAAAACATTCAGTACTTC | . | TRBV7-8 | . | TRBJ2-4
CASRRYSGAFDEQYF | TGCGCCAGCCGTAGGTATAGCGGGGCCTTCGACGAGCAGTACTTC | . | TRBV5-1 | TRBD2 | TRBJ2-7
CASSRPPGYEQYF | TGTGCCAGCAGCCGTCCCCCCGGATACGAGCAGTACTTC | . | TRBV4-2 | . | TRBJ2-7
CASSRLVQETQYF | TGCGCCAGCAGCCGGCTAGTTCAAGAGACCCAGTACTTC | . | TRBV4-3 | . | TRBJ2-5
CASSVRVQETQYF | TGTGCCAGCAGCGTAAGGGTCCAAGAGACCCAGTACTTC | once | TRBV9 | . | TRBJ2-5
CASSQGPVSSGNTIYF | TGTGCCAGCAGCCAAGGTCCGGTGAGCTCTGGAAACACCATATATTTT | once | TRBV4-2 | . | TRBJ1-3
CASSLGRSYEQYF | TGTGCCAGCAGCTTAGGGAGGAGCTACGAGCAGTACTTC | . | TRBV5-6 | . | TRBJ2-7
CASSLTRSGSKGNEQFF | TGTGCCAGCAGCTTGACTCGTAGCGGGAGTAAGGGCAATGAGCAGTTCTTC | . | TRBV7-9 | TRBD2 | TRBJ2-1
CASSPDGLGELFF | TGTGCCAGCAGCCCTGACGGACTAGGGGAGCTGTTTTTT | . | TRBV7-3 | . | TRBJ2-2
CASSPHPVSSYNEQFF | TGTGCCAGCAGTCCCCACCCCGTAAGCTCCTACAATGAGCAGTTCTTC | . | TRBV2 | . | TRBJ2-1
CASSRQSSATF | TGTGCCAGCAGTAGACAGTCCTCGGCCACCTTC | once | TRBV28 | . | TRBJ1-2
CASSLAHQVNEQFF | TGTGCCAGCAGCTTAGCGCACCAGGTCAATGAGCAGTTCTTC | . | TRBV7-9 | . | TRBJ2-1
CASRVAGARYEQYF | TGTGCCAGCAGGGTGGCGGGAGCCCGCTACGAGCAGTACTTC | . | TRBV13 | TRBD2 | TRBJ2-7